This entry describes one T cell receptor beta chain. Its antigen is unknown. No much larger clonotype is one base removed from it; base qualities were not supplied. This record belongs to a study of technical replicates of blood from a handful of donors (TCRdb year 2017). Library construction relied on the immunoSEQ multiplex PCR assay. Entries here come from immuneACCESS through TCRdb and include only in-frame sequences with V and J called. Some clones fail to appear in such tables; in the studies checked, an unresolved V gene covers under half of the shortfall, and the cause of the remainder is unknown. The sample table contains over 85,000 clones; only one count was recorded for 96% of them. 0.36% of the sample is in the top ten clones. The trim is 6 bases for V and 5 bases for J, with a gap of 15 bases between the germline ends. From cysteine to phenylalanine, the CDR3 is 14 amino acids long. The sequence is cut down to CDR3 DNA, 42 bases in frame from base 1. Taken from the germline V gene, the CDR1 and CDR2 loops are LGHNA and YNFKEQ.

Sequences were obtained from T cells isolated from PBMCs. The rearrangement joined TRBV4-2 to TRBJ2-3, and perhaps TRBD2 as D gene, on 6 matching bases. The source is a human donor in good health. The CDR3 protein sequence reads: CASRMGLEGDTQYF. The DNA sequence is given as TGTGCCAGCAGGATGGGCCTGGAGGGAGATACGCAGTATTTT.